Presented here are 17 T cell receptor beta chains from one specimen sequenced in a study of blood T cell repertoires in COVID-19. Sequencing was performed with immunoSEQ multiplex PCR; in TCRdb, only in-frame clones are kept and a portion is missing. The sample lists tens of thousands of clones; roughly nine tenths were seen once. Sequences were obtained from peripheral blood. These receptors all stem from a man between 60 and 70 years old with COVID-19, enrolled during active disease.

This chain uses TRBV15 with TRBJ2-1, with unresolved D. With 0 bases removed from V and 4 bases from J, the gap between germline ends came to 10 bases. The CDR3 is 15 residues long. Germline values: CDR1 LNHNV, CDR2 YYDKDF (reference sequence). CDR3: CATSRDRTEYNEQFF. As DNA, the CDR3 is TGTGCCACCAGCAGAGATCGAACAGAATACAATGAGCAGTTCTTC.

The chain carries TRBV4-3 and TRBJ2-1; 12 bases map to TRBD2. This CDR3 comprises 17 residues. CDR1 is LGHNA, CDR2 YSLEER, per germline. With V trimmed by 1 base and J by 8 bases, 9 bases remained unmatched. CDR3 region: CASSQVRLAGEDDEQFF. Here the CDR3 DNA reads TGCGCCAGCAGCCAAGTGCGACTAGCGGGAGAGGATGATGAGCAGTTCTTC.

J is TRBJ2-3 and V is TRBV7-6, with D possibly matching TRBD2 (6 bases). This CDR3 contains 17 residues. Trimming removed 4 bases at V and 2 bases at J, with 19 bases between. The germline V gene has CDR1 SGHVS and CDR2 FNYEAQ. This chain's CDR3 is CASSSQGTRRPTDTQYF. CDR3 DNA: TGTGCCAGCAGCTCCCAAGGGACTCGACGACCCACAGATACGCAGTATTTT.

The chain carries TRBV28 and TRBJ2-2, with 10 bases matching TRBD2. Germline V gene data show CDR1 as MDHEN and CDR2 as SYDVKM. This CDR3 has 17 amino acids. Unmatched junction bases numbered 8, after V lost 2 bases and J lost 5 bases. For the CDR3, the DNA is TGTGCCAGCAGTTTAGAAGGACTAGCGGAAAGAACCGGGGAGCTGTTTTTT. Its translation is CASSLEGLAERTGELFF.

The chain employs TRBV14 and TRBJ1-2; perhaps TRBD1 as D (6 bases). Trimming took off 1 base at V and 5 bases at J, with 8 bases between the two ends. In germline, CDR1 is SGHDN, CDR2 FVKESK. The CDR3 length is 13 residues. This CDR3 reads CASSQVGQYGYTF. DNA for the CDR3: TGTGCCAGCAGCCAAGTCGGACAGTATGGCTACACCTTC.

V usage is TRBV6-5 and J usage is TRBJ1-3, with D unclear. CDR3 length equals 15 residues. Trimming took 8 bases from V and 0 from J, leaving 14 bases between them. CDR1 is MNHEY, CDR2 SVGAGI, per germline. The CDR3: CASVLGGYSGNTIYF. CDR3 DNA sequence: TGTGCCAGCGTTTTAGGCGGCTACTCTGGAAACACCATATATTTT.

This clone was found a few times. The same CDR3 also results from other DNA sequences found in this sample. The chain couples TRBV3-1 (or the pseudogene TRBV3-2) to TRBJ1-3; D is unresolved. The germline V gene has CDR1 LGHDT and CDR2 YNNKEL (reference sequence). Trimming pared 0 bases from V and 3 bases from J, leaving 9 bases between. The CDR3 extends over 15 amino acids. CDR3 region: CASSQDRVSGNTIYF. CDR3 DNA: TGTGCCAGCAGCCAAGACCGGGTGAGTGGAAACACCATATATTTT.

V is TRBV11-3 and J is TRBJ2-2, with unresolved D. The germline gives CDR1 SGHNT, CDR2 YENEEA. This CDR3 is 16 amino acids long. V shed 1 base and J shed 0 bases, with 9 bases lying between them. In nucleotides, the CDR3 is TGTGCCAGCAGCTTAGGCGTCTCCGCGAACACCGGGGAGCTGTTTTTT. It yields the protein CASSLGVSANTGELFF.

CDR3 sequence (DNA): TGCGCCAGCAGTGCCGGGACAGGGATAACCGGGGAGCTGTTTTTT. Translating it yields CASSAGTGITGELFF. The chain recombines TRBV10-1 with TRBJ2-2, with 9 nucleotides matching TRBD1. The germline gives CDR1 WNHNN, CDR2 SYGVQD (reference sequence). The junction had 5 bases not matched to a gene; V was cut back by 4 bases and J by 5 bases. The CDR3 has 15 residues.

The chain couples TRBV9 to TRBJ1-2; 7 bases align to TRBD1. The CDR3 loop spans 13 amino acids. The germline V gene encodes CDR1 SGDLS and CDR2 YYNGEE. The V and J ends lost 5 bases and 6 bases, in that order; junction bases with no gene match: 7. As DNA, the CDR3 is TGTGCCAGCAGTCAGATCGGGACAGATGGCTACACCTTC. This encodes CASSQIGTDGYTF.

CDR3 sequence (DNA): TGTGCCAGCAGTGAGGTTTCTCGGGGAGCTTTCTTT. It codes for CASSEVSRGAFF. This sequence joins TRBV6-1 and TRBJ1-1, with unresolved D. The germline V gene encodes CDR1 MNHNS and CDR2 SASEGT. The CDR3 runs 12 residues. V was clipped by 3 bases and J by 10 bases, with 12 bases between them.

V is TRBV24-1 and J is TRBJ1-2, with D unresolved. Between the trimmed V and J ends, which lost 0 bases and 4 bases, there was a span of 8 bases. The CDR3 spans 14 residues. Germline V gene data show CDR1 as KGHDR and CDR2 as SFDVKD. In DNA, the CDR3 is TGTGCCACCAGTGATTTGACGGTTTCCTATGGCTACACCTTC. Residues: CATSDLTVSYGYTF.

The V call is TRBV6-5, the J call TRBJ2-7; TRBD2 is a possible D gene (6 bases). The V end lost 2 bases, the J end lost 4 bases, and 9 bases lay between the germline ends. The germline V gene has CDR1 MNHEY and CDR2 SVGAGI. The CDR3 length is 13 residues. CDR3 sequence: CASSYDGTYEQYF. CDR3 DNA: TGTGCCAGCAGTTACGACGGGACTTACGAGCAGTACTTC.

In DNA form, the CDR3 reads TGTGCCACCAGTGCTGGGGGACAGGGGAACTATGGCTACACCTTC. Translated: CATSAGGQGNYGYTF. V and J are TRBV24-1 and TRBJ1-2; TRBD1 matches at 10 bases. Germline values: CDR1 KGHDR, CDR2 SFDVKD. This CDR3 comprises 15 residues. V dropped 5 bases and J dropped 2; count of bases not matched to a gene: 4.

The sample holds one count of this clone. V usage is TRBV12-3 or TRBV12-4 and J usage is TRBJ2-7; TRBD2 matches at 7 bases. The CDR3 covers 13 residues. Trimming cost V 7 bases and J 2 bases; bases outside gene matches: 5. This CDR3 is CASTLGGAYEQYF. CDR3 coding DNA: TGTGCCAGCACCCTGGGGGGGGCCTACGAGCAGTACTTC.

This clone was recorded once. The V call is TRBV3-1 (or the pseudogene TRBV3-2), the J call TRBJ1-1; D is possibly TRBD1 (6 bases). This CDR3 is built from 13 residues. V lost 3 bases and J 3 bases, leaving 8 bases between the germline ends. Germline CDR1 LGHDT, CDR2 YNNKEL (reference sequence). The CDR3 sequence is CASSQNRDTEAFF. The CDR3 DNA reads TGTGCCAGCAGCCAGAACAGGGACACTGAAGCTTTCTTT.

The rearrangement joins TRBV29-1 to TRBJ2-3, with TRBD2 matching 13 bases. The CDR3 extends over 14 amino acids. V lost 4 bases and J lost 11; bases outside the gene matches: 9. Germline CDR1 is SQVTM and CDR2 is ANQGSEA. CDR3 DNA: TGCAGCGTTGGGACTAGCGGGAGACTAGGTTTGCAGTATTTT. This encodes CSVGTSGRLGLQYF.